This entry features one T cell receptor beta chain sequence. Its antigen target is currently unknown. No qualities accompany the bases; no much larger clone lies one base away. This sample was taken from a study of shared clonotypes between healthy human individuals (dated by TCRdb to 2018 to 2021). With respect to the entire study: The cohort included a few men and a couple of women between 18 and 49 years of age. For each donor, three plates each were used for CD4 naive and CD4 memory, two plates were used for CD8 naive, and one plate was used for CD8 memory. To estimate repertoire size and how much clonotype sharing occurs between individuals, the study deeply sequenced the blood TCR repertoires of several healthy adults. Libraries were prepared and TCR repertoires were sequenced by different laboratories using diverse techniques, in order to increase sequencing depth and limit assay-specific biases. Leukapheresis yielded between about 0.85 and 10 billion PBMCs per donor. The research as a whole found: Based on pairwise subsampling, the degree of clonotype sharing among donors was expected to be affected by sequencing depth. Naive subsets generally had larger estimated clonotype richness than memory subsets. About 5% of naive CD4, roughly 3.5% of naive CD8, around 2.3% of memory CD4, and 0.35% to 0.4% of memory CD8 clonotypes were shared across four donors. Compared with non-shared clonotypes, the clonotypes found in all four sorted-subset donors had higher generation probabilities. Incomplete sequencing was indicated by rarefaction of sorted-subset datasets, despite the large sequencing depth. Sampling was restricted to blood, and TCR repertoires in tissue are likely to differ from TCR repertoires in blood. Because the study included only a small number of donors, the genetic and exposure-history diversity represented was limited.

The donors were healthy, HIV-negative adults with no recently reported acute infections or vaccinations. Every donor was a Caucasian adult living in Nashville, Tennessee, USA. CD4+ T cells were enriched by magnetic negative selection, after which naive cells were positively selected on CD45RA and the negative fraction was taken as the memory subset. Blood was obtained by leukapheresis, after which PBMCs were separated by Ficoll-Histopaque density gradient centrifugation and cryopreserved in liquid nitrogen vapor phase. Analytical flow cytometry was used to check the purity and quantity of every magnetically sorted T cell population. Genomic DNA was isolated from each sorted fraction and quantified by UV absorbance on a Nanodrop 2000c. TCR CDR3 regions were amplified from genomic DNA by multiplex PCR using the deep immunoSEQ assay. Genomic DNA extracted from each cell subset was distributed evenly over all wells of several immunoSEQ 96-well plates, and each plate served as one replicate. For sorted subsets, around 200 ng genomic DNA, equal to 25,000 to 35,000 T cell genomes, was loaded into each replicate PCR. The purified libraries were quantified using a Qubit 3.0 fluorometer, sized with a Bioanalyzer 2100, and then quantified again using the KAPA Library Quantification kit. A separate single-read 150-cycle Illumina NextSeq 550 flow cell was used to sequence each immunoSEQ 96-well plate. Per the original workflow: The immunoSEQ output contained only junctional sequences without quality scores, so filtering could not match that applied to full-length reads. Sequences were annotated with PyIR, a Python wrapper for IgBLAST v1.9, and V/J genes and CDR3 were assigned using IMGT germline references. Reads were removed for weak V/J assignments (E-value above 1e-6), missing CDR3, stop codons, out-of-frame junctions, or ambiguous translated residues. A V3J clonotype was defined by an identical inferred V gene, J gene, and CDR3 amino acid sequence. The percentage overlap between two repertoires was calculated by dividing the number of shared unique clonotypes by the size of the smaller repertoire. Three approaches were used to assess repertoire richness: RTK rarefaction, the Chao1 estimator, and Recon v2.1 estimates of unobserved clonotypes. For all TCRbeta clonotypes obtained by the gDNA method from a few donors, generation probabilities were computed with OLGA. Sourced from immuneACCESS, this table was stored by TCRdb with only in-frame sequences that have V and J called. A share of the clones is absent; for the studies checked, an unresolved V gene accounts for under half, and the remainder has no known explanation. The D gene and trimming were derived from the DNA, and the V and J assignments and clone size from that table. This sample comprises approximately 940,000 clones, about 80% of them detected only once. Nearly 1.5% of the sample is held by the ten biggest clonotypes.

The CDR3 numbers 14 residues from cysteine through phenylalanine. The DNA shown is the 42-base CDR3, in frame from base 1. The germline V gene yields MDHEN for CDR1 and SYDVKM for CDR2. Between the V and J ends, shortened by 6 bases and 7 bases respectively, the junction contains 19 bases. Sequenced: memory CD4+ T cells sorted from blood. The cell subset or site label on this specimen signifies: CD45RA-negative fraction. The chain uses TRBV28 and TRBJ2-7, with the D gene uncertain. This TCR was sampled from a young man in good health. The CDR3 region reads CASSPDGRYVEQYF. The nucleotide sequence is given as TGTGCCAGCAGCCCAGACGGAAGGTACGTGGAGCAGTACTTC.